This T cell receptor beta chain was found in a study of T cells after yellow fever vaccination. General study points: Contaminating bulk clonotypes could be abundant in FACS-sorted repertoires. Among all clonotypes, a small share was observed in both CD4 and CD8 compartments.

TCRdb independently ran MiXCR on the 5' RACE reads; one entry per CDR3 protein. The table shows a few hundred thousand distinct CDR3 sequences, with 7% to 10% occurring only once. This clonotype was counted once. Its antigen is not known. A junction end diverges from the germline sequence, so it may reflect a read error. Germline assignment: CDR1 SNHLY and CDR2 FYNNEI. The CDR3 is made up of 18 amino acids. The chain carries TRBV2 and TRBJ2-1; 11 nucleotides agree with TRBD2. This TCR came from a man aged 18 to 30 who received the YFV17D yellow fever vaccine. The specimen comprised PBMCs, sampled about 49 days after the first yellow fever vaccination. Written as DNA, the CDR3 is TGTGCCATCAGTTTTAGGCTAGCGGGGGGTCACTCCTACAATGAGCAGTTCTTC. Protein product: CAISFRLAGGHSYNEQFF. Full variable domain (remainder filled in from reference TRBV2 and TRBJ2-1): EPEVTQTPSHQVTQMGQEVILRCVPISNHLYFYWYRQILGQKVEFLVSFYNNEISEKSEIFDDQFSVERPDGSNFTLKIRSTKLEDSAMYFCAISFRLAGGHSYNEQFFGPGTRLTVL.